This TCR beta chain was profiled in a study of OX40 agonist ivuxolimab in advanced cancers. V lost 0 bases, J lost 1 base, and 1 base stayed unmatched. The CDR3 consists of 16 residues. Germline values: CDR1 SGDLS, CDR2 YYNGEE. Measured with immunoSEQ multiplex PCR; TCRdb has only the in-frame clones, and not every one. The sample consists of around 60,000 clones, more than 75% of them appearing once. Specimen: CD4+ or CD8+ T cells sorted from blood, collected in a trial of the OX40 agonist ivuxolimab. The chain recombines TRBV9 with TRBJ2-5; 12 bases align to TRBD2. The clonotype originates from an adult with an advanced solid tumor such as melanoma, head and neck, liver or kidney cancer. CDR3 residues: CASSVGGLAGQETQYF. The CDR3 DNA reads TGTGCCAGCAGCGTAGGGGGACTAGCGGGCCAAGAGACCCAGTACTTC.